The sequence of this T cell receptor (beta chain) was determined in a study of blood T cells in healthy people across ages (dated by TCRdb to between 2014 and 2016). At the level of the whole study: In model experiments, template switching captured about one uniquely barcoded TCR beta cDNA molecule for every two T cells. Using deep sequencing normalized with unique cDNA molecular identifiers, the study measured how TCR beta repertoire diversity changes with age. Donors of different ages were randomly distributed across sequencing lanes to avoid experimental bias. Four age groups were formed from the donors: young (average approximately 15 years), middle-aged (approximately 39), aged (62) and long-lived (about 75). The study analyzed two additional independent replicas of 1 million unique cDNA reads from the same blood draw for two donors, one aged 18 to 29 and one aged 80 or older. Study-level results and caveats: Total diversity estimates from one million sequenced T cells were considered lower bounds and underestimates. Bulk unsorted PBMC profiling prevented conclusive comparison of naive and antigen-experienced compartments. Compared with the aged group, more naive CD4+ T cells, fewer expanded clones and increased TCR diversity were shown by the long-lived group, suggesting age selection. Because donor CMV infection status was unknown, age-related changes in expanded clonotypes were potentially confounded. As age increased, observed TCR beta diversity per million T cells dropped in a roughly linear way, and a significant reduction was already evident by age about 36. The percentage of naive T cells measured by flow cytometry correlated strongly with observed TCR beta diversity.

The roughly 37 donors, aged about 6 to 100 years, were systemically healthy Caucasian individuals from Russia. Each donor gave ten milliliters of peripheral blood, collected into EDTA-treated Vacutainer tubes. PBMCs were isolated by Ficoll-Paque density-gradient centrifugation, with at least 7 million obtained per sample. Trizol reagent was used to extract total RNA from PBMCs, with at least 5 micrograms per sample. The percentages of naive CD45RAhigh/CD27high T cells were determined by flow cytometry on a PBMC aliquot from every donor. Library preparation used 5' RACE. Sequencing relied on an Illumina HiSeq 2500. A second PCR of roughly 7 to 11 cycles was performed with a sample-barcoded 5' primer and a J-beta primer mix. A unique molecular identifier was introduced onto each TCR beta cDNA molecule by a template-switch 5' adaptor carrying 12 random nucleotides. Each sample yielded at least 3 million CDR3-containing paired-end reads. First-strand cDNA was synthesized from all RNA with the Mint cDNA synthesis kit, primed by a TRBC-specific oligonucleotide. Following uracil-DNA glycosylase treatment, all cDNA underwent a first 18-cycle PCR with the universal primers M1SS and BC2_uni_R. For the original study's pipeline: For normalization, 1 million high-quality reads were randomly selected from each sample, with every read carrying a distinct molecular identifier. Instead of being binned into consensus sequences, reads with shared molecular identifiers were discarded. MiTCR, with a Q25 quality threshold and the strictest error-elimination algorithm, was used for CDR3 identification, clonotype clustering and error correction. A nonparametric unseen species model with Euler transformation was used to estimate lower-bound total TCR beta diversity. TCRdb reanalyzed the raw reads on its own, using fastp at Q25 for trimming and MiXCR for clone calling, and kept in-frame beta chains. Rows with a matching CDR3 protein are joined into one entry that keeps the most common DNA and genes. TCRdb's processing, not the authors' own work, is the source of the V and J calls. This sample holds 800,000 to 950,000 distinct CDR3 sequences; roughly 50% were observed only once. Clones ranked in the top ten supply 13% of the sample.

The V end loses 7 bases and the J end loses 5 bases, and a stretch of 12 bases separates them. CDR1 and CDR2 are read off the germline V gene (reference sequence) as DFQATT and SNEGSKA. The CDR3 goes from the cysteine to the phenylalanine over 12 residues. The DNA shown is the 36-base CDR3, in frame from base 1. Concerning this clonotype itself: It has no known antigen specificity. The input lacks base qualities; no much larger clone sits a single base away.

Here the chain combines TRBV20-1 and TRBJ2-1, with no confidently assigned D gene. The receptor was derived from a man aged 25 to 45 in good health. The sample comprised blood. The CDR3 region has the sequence CSVSRLHNEQFF. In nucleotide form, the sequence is TGCAGTGTGTCAAGGCTTCACAATGAGCAGTTCTTC.